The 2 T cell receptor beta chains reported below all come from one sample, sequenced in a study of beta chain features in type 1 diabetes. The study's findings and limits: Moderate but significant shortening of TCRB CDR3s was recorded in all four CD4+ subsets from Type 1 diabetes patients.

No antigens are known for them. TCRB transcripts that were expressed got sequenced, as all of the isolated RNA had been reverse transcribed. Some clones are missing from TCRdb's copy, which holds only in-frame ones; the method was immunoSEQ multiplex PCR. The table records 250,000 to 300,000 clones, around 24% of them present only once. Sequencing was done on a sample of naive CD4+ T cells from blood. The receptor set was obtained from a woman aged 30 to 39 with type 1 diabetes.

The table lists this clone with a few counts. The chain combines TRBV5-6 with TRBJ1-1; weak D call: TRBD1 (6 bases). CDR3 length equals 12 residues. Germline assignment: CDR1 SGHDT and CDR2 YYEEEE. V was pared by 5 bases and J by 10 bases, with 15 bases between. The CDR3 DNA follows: TGTGCCAGCAGAAACGAACAGGGACGAGCTTTCTTT. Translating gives CASRNEQGRAFF.

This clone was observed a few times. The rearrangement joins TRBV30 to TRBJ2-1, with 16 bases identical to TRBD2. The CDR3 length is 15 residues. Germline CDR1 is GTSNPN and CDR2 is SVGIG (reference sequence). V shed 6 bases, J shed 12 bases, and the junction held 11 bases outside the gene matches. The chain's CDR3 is CACSGTSGRALRQFF. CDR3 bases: TGTGCCTGTTCCGGGACTAGCGGGAGGGCCCTCCGGCAGTTCTTC.